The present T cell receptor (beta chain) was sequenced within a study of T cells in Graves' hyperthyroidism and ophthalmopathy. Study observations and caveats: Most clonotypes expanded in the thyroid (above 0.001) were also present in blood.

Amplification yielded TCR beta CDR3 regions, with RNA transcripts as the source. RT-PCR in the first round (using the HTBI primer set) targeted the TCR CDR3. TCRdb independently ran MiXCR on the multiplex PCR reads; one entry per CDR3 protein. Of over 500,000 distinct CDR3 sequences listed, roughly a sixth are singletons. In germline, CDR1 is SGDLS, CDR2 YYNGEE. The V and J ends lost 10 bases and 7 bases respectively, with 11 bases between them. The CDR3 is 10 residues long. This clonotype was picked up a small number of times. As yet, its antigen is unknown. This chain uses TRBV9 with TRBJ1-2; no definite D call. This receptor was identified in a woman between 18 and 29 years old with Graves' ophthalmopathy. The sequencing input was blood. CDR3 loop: CAGLSGGYTF. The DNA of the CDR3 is TGTGCCGGGCTATCGGGTGGCTACACCTTC.